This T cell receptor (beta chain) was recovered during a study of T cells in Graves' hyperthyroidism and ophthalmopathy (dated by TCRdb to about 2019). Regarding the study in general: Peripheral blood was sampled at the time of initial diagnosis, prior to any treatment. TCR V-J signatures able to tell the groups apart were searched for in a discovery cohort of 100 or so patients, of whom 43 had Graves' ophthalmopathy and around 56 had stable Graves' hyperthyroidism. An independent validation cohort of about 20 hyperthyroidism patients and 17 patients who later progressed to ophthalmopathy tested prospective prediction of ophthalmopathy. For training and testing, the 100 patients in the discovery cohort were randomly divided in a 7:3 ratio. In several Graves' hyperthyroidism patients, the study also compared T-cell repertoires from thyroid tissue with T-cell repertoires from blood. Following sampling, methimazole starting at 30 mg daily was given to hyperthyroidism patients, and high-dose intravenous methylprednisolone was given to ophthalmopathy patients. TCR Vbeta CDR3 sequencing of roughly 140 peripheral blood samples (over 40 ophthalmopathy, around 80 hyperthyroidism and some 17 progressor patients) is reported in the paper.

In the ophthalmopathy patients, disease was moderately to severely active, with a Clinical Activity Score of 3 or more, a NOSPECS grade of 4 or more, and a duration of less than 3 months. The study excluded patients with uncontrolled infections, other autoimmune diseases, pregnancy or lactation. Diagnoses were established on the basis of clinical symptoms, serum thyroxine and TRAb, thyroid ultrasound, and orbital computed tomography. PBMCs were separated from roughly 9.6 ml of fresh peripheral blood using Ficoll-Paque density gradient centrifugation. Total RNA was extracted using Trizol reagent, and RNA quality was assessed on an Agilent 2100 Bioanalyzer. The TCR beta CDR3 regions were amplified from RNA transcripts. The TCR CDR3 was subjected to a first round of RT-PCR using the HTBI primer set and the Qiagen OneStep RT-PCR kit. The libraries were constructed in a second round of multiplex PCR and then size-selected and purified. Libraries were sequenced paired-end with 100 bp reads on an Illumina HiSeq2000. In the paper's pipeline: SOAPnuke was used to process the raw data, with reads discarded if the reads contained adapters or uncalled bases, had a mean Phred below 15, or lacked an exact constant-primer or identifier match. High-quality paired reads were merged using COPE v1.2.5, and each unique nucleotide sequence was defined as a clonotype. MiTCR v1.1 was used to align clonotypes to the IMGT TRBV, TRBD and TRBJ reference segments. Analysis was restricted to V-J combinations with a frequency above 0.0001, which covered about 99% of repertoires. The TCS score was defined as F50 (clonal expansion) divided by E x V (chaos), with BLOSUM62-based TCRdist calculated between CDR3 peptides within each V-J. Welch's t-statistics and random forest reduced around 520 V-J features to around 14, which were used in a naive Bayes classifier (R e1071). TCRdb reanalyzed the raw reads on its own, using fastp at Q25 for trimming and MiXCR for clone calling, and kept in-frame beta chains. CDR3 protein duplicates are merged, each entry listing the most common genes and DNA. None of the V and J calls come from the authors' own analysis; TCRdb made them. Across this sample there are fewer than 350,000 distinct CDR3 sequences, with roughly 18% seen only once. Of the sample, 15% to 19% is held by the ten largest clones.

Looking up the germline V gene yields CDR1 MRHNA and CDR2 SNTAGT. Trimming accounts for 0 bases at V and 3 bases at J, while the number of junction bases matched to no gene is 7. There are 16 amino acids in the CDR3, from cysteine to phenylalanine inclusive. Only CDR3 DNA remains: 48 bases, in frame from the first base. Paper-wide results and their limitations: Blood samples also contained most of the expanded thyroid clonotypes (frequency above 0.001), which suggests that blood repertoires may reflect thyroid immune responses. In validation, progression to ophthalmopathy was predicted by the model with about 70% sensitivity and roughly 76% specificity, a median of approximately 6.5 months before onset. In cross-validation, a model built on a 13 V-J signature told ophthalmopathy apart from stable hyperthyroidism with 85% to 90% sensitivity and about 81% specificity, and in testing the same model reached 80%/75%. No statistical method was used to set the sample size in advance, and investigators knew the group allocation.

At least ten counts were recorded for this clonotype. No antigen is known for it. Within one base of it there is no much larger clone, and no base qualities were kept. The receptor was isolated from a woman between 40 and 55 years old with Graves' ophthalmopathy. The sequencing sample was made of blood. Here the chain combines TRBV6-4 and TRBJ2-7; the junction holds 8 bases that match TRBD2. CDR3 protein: CASSDSFLREDYEQYF. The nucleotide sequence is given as TGTGCCAGCAGTGACTCGTTCTTGCGGGAGGACTACGAGCAGTACTTC.